Listed here is a single TCR beta chain. What it binds is unknown. Relative to the germline gene, one junction end is altered; a read error may explain this. CDR3 length equals 13 residues. The germline gives CDR1 SEHNR, CDR2 FQNEAQ (reference sequence). PCR amplification relied on 60 Vbeta primers (plus 13 Jbeta primers). The data were produced by immunoSEQ multiplex PCR, yet TCRdb's version contains in-frame clones alone and is incomplete. Of 120,000 to 150,000 clones in the sample, approximately 67% were seen once. All donors participated as healthy donors of bone marrow. The data were obtained in a study of cytomegalovirus exposure and HLA in healthy donors. Study-wide points: There were some public TCRs occurring in many donors, but most TCR sequences were rare.

The clonotype was recovered from a woman between 55 and 75 years old in good health and CMV-seronegative. Sequencing was carried out using PBMCs. V gene TRBV7-9 combines with J gene TRBJ2-3; D remains ambiguous. CDR3 bases: TGTTCCAGCAGCCACTACCCTATGGATACGCAGTATTTT. Translating gives CSSSHYPMDTQYF.